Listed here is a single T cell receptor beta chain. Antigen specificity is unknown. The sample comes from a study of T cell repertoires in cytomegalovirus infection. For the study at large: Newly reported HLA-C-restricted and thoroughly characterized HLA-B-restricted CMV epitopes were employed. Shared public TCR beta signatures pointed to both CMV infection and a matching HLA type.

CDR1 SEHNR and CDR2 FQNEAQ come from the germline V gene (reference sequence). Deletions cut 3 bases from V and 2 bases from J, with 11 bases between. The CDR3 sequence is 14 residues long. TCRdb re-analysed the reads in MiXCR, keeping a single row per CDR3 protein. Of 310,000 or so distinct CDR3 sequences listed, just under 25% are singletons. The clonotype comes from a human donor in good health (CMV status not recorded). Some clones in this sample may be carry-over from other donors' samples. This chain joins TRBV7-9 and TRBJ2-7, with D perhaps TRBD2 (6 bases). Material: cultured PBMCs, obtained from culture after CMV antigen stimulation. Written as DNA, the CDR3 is TGTGCCAGCAGCTTCCCTGGAGGGACCTACGAGCAGTACTTC. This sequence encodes CASSFPGGTYEQYF.